This is a list of T cell receptor beta chains from one sample in a study of OX40 agonist ivuxolimab in advanced cancers. TCRdb keeps only in-frame clones here, not all; method: immunoSEQ multiplex PCR. The repertoire holds approximately 82,000 clones, with approximately 82% as singletons. The sample in question was CD4+ or CD8+ T cells sorted from blood, obtained in a trial of the OX40 agonist ivuxolimab. All receptors come from an adult with an advanced solid tumor such as melanoma, head and neck, liver or kidney cancer. Both conserved end residues are part of each CDR3. Each record gives: J gene, clone size, V gene, D gene, CDR3 DNA, CDR3 protein. The D gene is left open where the match is weak. Not every row has a clone size; where given, it reads once, few, many or a size class.

>TRBJ1-1|-|TRBV29-1|-
TGCAGCGGCGTTCCTTCAGGGTCGGGTTACACTGAAGCTTTCTTT
CSGVPSGSGYTEAFF
>TRBJ2-3|-|TRBV5-8|TRBD2
TGTGCCAGCAGCTTGGCCAGCGGGGTAGTAGATACGCAGTATTTT
CASSLASGVVDTQYF
>TRBJ1-2|-|TRBV7-9|-
TGTGCCAGCAGCCCCACGATCGACAGAGCTAACTATGGCTACACCTTC
CASSPTIDRANYGYTF
>TRBJ1-5|-|TRBV27|-
TGTGCCAGCAGTTTACGGGGGGGGGACCCCAGCAATCAGCCCCAGCATTTT
CASSLRGGDPSNQPQHF
>TRBJ2-5|once|TRBV7-2|TRBD1
TGTGCCAGCAGCTTAGGGGCTCGGACAGGCGGGGAGACCCAGTACTTC
CASSLGARTGGETQYF
>TRBJ1-1|-|TRBV2|-
TGTGCCAGCAGTGGGTCGGCCTCGTATGGGGGCACTGAAGCTTTCTTT
CASSGSASYGGTEAFF
>TRBJ2-7|-|TRBV9|TRBD2
TGTGCCAGCAGCGTAGGAGCGGGGGACGAGCAGTACTTC
CASSVGAGDEQYF
>TRBJ2-4|-|TRBV6-5|-
TGTGCCAGCAGTTCTCAGGGGCTCGCCAAAAACATTCAGTACTTC
CASSSQGLAKNIQYF
>TRBJ2-7|-|TRBV11-2|-
TGTGCCAGCAGCTTGGGGGTTATATCCTACGAGCAGTACTTC
CASSLGVISYEQYF
>TRBJ2-1|-|TRBV7-6|TRBD1
TGTGCCAGCAGCCCCCTAGGGGGCAGCTCCTACAATGAGCAGTTCTTC
CASSPLGGSSYNEQFF
>TRBJ1-5|-|TRBV10-2|-
TGCGCCAGCAGTGGTCAGCTCCAGCCCCAGCATTTT
CASSGQLQPQHF
>TRBJ2-7|-|TRBV7-9|-
TGTGCCAGCAGCTTAGGACGTATGTGGGAGCAGTACTTC
CASSLGRMWEQYF
>TRBJ1-5|-|TRBV4-3|-
TGCGCCAGCAGCCGGGTTCGGGGCAATCAGCCCCAGCATTTT
CASSRVRGNQPQHF
>TRBJ2-1|-|TRBV19|-
TGTGCCAGTAGTATCCACAGGGAATACAATGAGCAGTTCTTC
CASSIHREYNEQFF
>TRBJ2-7|once|TRBV7-2|-
TGTGCCAGCAGCTTAGCCCCCGATTACAGGGTCGGCGTCTACGAGCAGTACTTC
CASSLAPDYRVGVYEQYF
>TRBJ2-1|-|TRBV19|-
TGTGCCAGTAGTATAGGAACGGGGGGCTTCAATGAGCAGTTCTTC
CASSIGTGGFNEQFF
>TRBJ2-2|once|TRBV19|TRBD2
TGTGCCAGTAGTATCTCGGGCCTAGCGGGGAGGACGGACACCGGGGAGCTGTTTTTT
CASSISGLAGRTDTGELFF
>TRBJ1-4|-|TRBV18|TRBD1
TGTGCCAGCTCACTTGACAGGGTCGAGGAAAAACTGTTTTTT
CASSLDRVEEKLFF
>TRBJ2-3|once|TRBV11-2|TRBD2
TGTGCCAGCAGCCCGACTAGCCCAACAGATACGCAGTATTTT
CASSPTSPTDTQYF
>TRBJ1-6|-|TRBV30|TRBD1
TGTGCCTGGGGACCAGGACAGGGAGGAAATTCACCCCTCCACTTT
CAWGPGQGGNSPLHF
>TRBJ2-6|-|TRBV6-6|TRBD2
TGTGCCAGCACAAATCCGGGGGGAAGGGCCAACGTCCTGACTTTC
CASTNPGGRANVLTF
>TRBJ2-5|few|TRBV5-4|TRBD2
TGTGCCAGCAGCTCCCCTAGCGGGGGGCCGTACCAAGAGACCCAGTACTTC
CASSSPSGGPYQETQYF
>TRBJ2-1|once|TRBV19|-
TGTGCCAGTAACGGGGGCAGGTCCTACAATGAGCAGTTCTTC
CASNGGRSYNEQFF
>TRBJ2-6|few|TRBV7-2|-
TGTGCCAGCAGCGACGGCTCTGGGGCCAACGTCCTGACTTTC
CASSDGSGANVLTF
>TRBJ1-2|-|TRBV21-1|-
TGTGCCAGCAGCGAAGGGGGGACAGGGGTGGGTCTCTACACCTTC
CASSEGGTGVGLYTF
>TRBJ1-5|-|TRBV6-5|TRBD1
TGTGCCAGCAGGTTCTCAGGGGGCGGCAATCAGCCCCAGCATTTT
CASRFSGGGNQPQHF
>TRBJ1-3|once|TRBV30|TRBD1
TGTGCCTGGACGACAGGGACTGGAAACACCATATATTTT
CAWTTGTGNTIYF
>TRBJ2-7|-|TRBV19|-
TGTGCCAGTAGTAGGAGGGCCCTCTCCTACGAGCAGTACTTC
CASSRRALSYEQYF
>TRBJ2-2|once|TRBV4-2|TRBD2
TGTGCCAGCAGCCAAGATCGACTAGCGGGGACCACCGGGGAGCTGTTTTTT
CASSQDRLAGTTGELFF
>TRBJ2-3|-|TRBV30|-
TGTGCCTGGAGTCTCGGGACGGGCCTCGGGGGCGATACGCAGTATTTT
CAWSLGTGLGGDTQYF
>TRBJ2-3|-|TRBV7-2|-
TGTGCCAGCAGCTTGGCCCCCCCAGCGACAGATACGCAGTATTTT
CASSLAPPATDTQYF
>TRBJ2-7|once|TRBV19|-
TGTGCCAGTAGCACCGGGACTCTTTCCTACGAGCAGTACTTC
CASSTGTLSYEQYF
>TRBJ2-5|-|TRBV2|-
TGTGCCAGCAGTGTTCAGGGGGGTAAAGAGACCCAGTACTTC
CASSVQGGKETQYF
>TRBJ2-7|few|TRBV7-2|-
TGTGCCAGCAGCTCAAATGTACTCTGGGACGGAGGAAGGGAGAACGAGCAGTACTTC
CASSSNVLWDGGRENEQYF
>TRBJ2-7|-|TRBV2|-
TGTGCCAGCAGTTACGCAGGGGAGCAGTACTTC
CASSYAGEQYF
>TRBJ1-5|-|TRBV19|-
TGTGCCAGTAGTAGGGACGGAGATAGCAATCAGCCCCAGCATTTT
CASSRDGDSNQPQHF
>TRBJ1-4|-|TRBV11-1|-
TGTGCCAGCAGCTCCGCGCCGGGACTCCGAGGGGAAAAACTGTTTTTT
CASSSAPGLRGEKLFF
>TRBJ2-7|-|TRBV6-6|-
TGTGCCAGCAGCGAGACAGGAACCTACGAGCAGTACTTC
CASSETGTYEQYF
>TRBJ1-2|-|TRBV6-5|-
TGTGCCAGCAGTCCCGGGCTCTGGGGCTACACCTTC
CASSPGLWGYTF
>TRBJ2-3|once|TRBV4-2|TRBD2
TGTGCCAGCAGCCAAGATCTCGGGGGGGGCCCCGCAGATACGCAGTATTTT
CASSQDLGGGPADTQYF
>TRBJ1-1|-|TRBV6-5|-
TGTGCCAGCAGTTACGGAGAGGGGAACACTGAAGCTTTCTTT
CASSYGEGNTEAFF
>TRBJ2-3|-|TRBV18|-
TGTGCCAGCTCACCAAGGCAGGGCGTTAGCACAGATACGCAGTATTTT
CASSPRQGVSTDTQYF
>TRBJ1-5|-|TRBV7-2|TRBD1
TGTGCCAGCAGCTTAGGACAGGGTCGCAATCAGCCCCAGCATTTT
CASSLGQGRNQPQHF
>TRBJ2-7|-|TRBV10-3|-
TGTGCCATCAGTGAGAGGGGGATTCCGCCCTACGAGCAGTACTTC
CAISERGIPPYEQYF
>TRBJ2-5|-|TRBV5-5|-
TGTGCCAGCAGCCCCTGGGCGAGGAAAGAGACCCAGTACTTC
CASSPWARKETQYF
>TRBJ2-3|-|TRBV9|TRBD2
TGTGCCAGCAGCCGACTTGACAGCGGGGGGCGCACAGATACGCAGTATTTT
CASSRLDSGGRTDTQYF